Below, 21 T cell receptor beta chains from the same sample are listed, as sequenced in a study of blood T cell repertoires in COVID-19 (TCRdb year 2020). Receptors were amplified or captured by the immunoSEQ multiplex PCR assay. In its TCRdb copy, this immuneACCESS table keeps in-frame sequences only and misses some clones. Where compared with another copy, unresolved V genes explain less than half of these, and the others have no known cause. This sample lists around 100,000 clones; roughly four fifths were detected once. Roughly 19% of the sample is taken by the ten largest. Sequenced input: peripheral blood. The receptors were gathered from a man aged 65 to 79 with active or convalescent COVID-19.

The chain recombines TRBV21-1 with TRBJ1-4. TRBV21-1 is a pseudogene segment. The CDR3 covers 15 residues. Written as DNA, the CDR3 is TGTGCCAGCAGCAAAGAGGGGGGGCATAATGAAAAACTGTTTTTT. Protein: CASSKEGGHNEKLFF.

CDR3 amino acids: CASSPTSGRGETQYF. The CDR3 region has the DNA TGTGCCAGCAGCCCGACTAGCGGGAGAGGGGAGACCCAGTACTTC. This chain joins TRBV4-2 and TRBJ2-5, with 12 bases that match TRBD2. The CDR3 extends over 15 amino acids. V trimming: 4 bases; J trimming: 5 bases; junction bases outside the gene matches: 5. Germline V lookup: CDR1 LGHNA, CDR2 YNFKEQ.

The CDR3 nucleotides read TGTGCCAGCAGCCAACAGGGGGGCACCTACGAGCAGTACTTC. It is translated as CASSQQGGTYEQYF. The chain recombines TRBV13 with TRBJ2-7, with 8 nucleotides matching TRBD1. The CDR3 has 14 amino acids. The V segment lost 5 bases and the J segment 2 bases; nucleotides outside the gene matches: 5. The V gene's germline CDR1 is PRHDT and CDR2 FYEKMQ (reference sequence).

V is TRBV9 and J is TRBJ1-5, with D possibly matching TRBD1 (5 bases). The CDR3 totals 18 residues. Deletions cut 0 bases from V and 5 bases from J, with 21 bases between. Germline assignment: CDR1 SGDLS and CDR2 YYNGEE. The CDR3 region has the DNA TGTGCCAGCAGCGTAGAATTCAGGGAAGGGATATGCGATCAGCCCCAGCATTTT. Translating gives CASSVEFREGICDQPQHF.

Regarding this clone: Other DNA sequences in this sample translate to the same CDR3. The V and J genes are TRBV14 and TRBJ2-7, with a weak D call TRBD1 (5 bases). The V end lost 1 base, the J end lost 3 bases, and 7 bases lay between the germline ends. CDR3 length: 13 residues. In germline, CDR1 is SGHDN, CDR2 FVKESK. The chain's CDR3 is CASSQGQIYEQYF. The DNA of the CDR3 is TGTGCCAGCAGCCAAGGACAGATCTACGAGCAGTACTTC.

The chain is built from TRBV3-1 (or the pseudogene TRBV3-2) and TRBJ1-1; possibly TRBD1 for D (6 bases). The CDR3 runs 15 residues. Germline-derived CDR1 and CDR2 are LGHDT and YNNKEL (reference sequence). The V end lost 4 bases, the J end lost 3 bases, and 15 bases lay between the germline ends. The CDR3 sequence is CASSPGQGRYTEAFF. CDR3 DNA sequence: TGTGCCAGCAGCCCGGGCCAGGGGCGGTACACTGAAGCTTTCTTT.

The chain employs TRBV19 and TRBJ1-2; maybe TRBD1 (6 bases). Germline CDR1 is LNHDA and CDR2 is SQIVND (reference sequence). The V gene lost 5 bases and the J gene lost 4 bases, with 17 bases spanning the gap. The CDR3 is 15 residues long. The CDR3 is CASSPRGSGTYGYTF. CDR3 in DNA: TGTGCCAGTAGTCCCAGGGGTTCCGGTACCTATGGCTACACCTTC.

Remarks on this clone: Other DNA sequences in this sample translate to the same CDR3. V is TRBV5-5 and J is TRBJ2-2, with TRBD1 as a possible D gene (7 bases). The V end was cut by 0 bases, the J end by 5 bases, with 11 bases between. Germline V lookup: CDR1 SGHKS, CDR2 YYEKEE (reference sequence). CDR3 length: 15 residues. CDR3 sequence reads: CASSLDRGGTGELFF. Here the CDR3 DNA reads TGTGCCAGCAGCTTGGACAGGGGAGGTACCGGGGAGCTGTTTTTT.

The chain recombines TRBV7-2 with TRBJ2-2, with a tentative D call TRBD1 (6 bases). Germline V gene data show CDR1 as SGHTA and CDR2 as FQGNSA. Trimming cost V 4 bases and J 3 bases, with 15 bases left between them. The CDR3 sequence is 16 residues long. DNA of the CDR3: TGTGCCAGCAGCTCACGGGCTGGGGGCGACACCGGGGAGCTGTTTTTT. Translating gives CASSSRAGGDTGELFF.

This chain links TRBV18 with TRBJ1-2, with 7 bases that match TRBD1. Unmatched junction bases numbered 7, after V lost 6 bases and J lost 3 bases. The CDR3 loop spans 14 amino acids. The V gene's germline CDR1 is KGHSH and CDR2 LQKENI. The CDR3 DNA is TGTGCCAGCTCGCACGGACAGGAGTACTATGGCTACACCTTC. This translates into CASSHGQEYYGYTF.

The chain couples TRBV30 to TRBJ2-1, with 7 bases identical to TRBD2. Germline CDR1 and CDR2: GTSNPN and SVGIG (reference sequence). The CDR3 is made up of 11 amino acids. The junction had 4 bases not matched to a gene; V was cut back by 1 base and J by 13 bases. This CDR3 is CAWSATGGQFF. The DNA for the CDR3 is TGTGCCTGGAGTGCGACGGGGGGTCAGTTCTTC.

The chain employs TRBV5-1 and TRBJ1-4; D possibly corresponds to TRBD1 (5 bases). This CDR3 comprises 16 residues. V was clipped by 4 bases and J by 8 bases, with 21 bases between them. Germline CDR1 and CDR2: SGHRS and YFSETQ. The CDR3 DNA reads as TGCGCCAGCAGCGCGGGGCTTGGGACGGAGGTGGAAAAACTGTTTTTT. It translates to CASSAGLGTEVEKLFF.

The CDR3 loop reads CASRQGALGYTF. CDR3 DNA sequence: TGTGCCAGCAGACAGGGGGCGCTTGGCTACACCTTC. V is TRBV25-1 and J is TRBJ1-2; 9 nucleotides agree with TRBD1. Germline values: CDR1 MGHDK, CDR2 SYGVNS. Trimming took 6 bases from V and 7 from J; bases not matched to a gene: 3. There are 12 residues in the CDR3.

This clone has just one count. The V gene is TRBV2, the J gene TRBJ1-2, with D possibly being TRBD1 (6 bases). Germline V gene sequence: CDR1 SNHLY, CDR2 FYNNEI. The CDR3 loop spans 13 amino acids. Trimming left V 7 bases short and J 2 bases short, with 11 bases between. The CDR3 loop is CASKGVANYGYTF. The CDR3 bases are TGTGCCAGCAAGGGGGTCGCGAACTATGGCTACACCTTC. Drawing the rest from reference TRBV2 and TRBJ1-2, the complete variable domain is EPEVTQTPSHQVTQMGQEVILRCVPISNHLYFYWYRQILGQKVEFLVSFYNNEISEKSEIFDDQFSVERPDGSNFTLKIRSTKLEDSAMYFCASKGVANYGYTFGSGTRLTVV.

This rearrangement joins TRBV27 to TRBJ2-1; perhaps TRBD1 as D (5 bases). Germline CDR1 and CDR2: MNHEY and SMNVEV (reference sequence). The CDR3 length is 14 residues. The V and J ends lost 3 bases and 4 bases respectively, with 10 bases between them. The CDR3 DNA is TGTGCCAGCAGTTTTGACAGTTATTACAATGAGCAGTTCTTC. Its protein is CASSFDSYYNEQFF.

The J gene is TRBJ2-2, the V gene TRBV7-3; D is ambiguous. Deletions cut 4 bases from V and 0 bases from J, with 6 bases between. The germline V gene encodes CDR1 SGHTA and CDR2 FQGTGA. The CDR3 is 14 amino acids. CDR3 DNA: TGTGCCAGCAGCTCACAGTCGAACACCGGGGAGCTGTTTTTT. Encoded protein: CASSSQSNTGELFF.

This chain connects TRBV7-9 to TRBJ2-7; perhaps TRBD1 as D (5 bases). Germline-derived CDR1 and CDR2 are SEHNR and FQNEAQ (reference sequence). V was pared by 1 base and J by 7 bases, with 11 bases between. CDR3 size: 13 residues. Here the CDR3 reads CASSLVGPPEQYF. CDR3 coding DNA: TGTGCCAGCAGCTTAGTGGGGCCGCCGGAGCAGTACTTC.

The rearrangement links TRBV20-1 to TRBJ2-7, with D possibly being TRBD2 (5 bases). Trimming stripped 5 bases from V and 9 bases from J, with 14 bases between. The V gene's germline CDR1 is DFQATT and CDR2 SNEGSKA (reference sequence). The CDR3 is made up of 11 amino acids. The CDR3 bases are TGCAGTGCTCCTCAGGCGGCGGGGCAGTACTTC. Its protein is CSAPQAAGQYF.

The chain is built from TRBV7-6 and TRBJ2-7, with 7 bases lining up with TRBD2. The V gene's germline CDR1 is SGHVS and CDR2 FNYEAQ. After removal of 4 bases from V and 2 bases from J, the junction contained 11 bases not matched to a gene. The CDR3 extends over 16 amino acids. CDR3 amino acids: CASSSPLREGTYEQYF. CDR3 DNA sequence: TGTGCCAGCAGCTCTCCTCTCAGGGAGGGGACCTACGAGCAGTACTTC.

The CDR3 DNA reads as TGTGCCAGCACCAGCGGGAGGGCCTACGAGCAGTACTTC. This sequence encodes CASTSGRAYEQYF. The chain joins TRBV6-5 to TRBJ2-7, with 10 bases matching TRBD2. This CDR3 comprises 13 residues. Germline trimming cut 7 bases from V and 2 bases from J; bases unmatched to any gene: 2. Looked up from germline, CDR1 is MNHEY and CDR2 is SVGAGI.

The chain uses TRBV4-1 and TRBJ2-5; TRBD2 matches 8 bases. The CDR3 spans 16 residues. Unmatched junction bases numbered 6, after V lost 3 bases and J lost 0 bases. Germline loops: CDR1 MGHRA, CDR2 YSYEKL. The CDR3 region has the DNA TGCGCCAGCAGCCATTTTGAGCGGGGGAACCAAGAGACCCAGTACTTC. Residues: CASSHFERGNQETQYF.